Here is one T cell receptor beta chain with its context. Its matching antigen is unknown. This entry belongs to a study of blood T cells in healthy people across ages. Study summary: In model experiments, template switching was able to capture about one barcoded beta molecule for every two T cells that were present.

With a J-beta primer mix and a sample-barcoded 5' primer, a second PCR ran about 7 to 12 cycles. TCRdb called the 5' RACE reads again in MiXCR, with one record for every CDR3 protein. The sample carries fewer than 800,000 distinct CDR3 sequences, 20% to 30% recorded once. Trimming pared 5 bases from V and 5 bases from J, leaving 12 bases between. CDR3 length: 14 amino acids. Germline CDR1 SGHVS, CDR2 FNYEAQ. Study results and caveats: Samples with more naive T cells showed higher observed beta diversity.

The same specimen was also included in a second study, on T cells of mothers and their children. As that study records: Reads recorded for TCR beta CDR3 numbered over 9.5 million per mother and about 3 million per child.

The genes are TRBV7-6 and TRBJ2-2, with D perhaps TRBD1 (6 bases). The TCR comes from a boy aged 5-17 years in good health. Sequencing was carried out using blood. CDR3 loop: CASSHGTPTGELFF. The CDR3 region has the DNA TGTGCCAGCAGCCACGGGACACCAACCGGGGAGCTGTTTTTT.